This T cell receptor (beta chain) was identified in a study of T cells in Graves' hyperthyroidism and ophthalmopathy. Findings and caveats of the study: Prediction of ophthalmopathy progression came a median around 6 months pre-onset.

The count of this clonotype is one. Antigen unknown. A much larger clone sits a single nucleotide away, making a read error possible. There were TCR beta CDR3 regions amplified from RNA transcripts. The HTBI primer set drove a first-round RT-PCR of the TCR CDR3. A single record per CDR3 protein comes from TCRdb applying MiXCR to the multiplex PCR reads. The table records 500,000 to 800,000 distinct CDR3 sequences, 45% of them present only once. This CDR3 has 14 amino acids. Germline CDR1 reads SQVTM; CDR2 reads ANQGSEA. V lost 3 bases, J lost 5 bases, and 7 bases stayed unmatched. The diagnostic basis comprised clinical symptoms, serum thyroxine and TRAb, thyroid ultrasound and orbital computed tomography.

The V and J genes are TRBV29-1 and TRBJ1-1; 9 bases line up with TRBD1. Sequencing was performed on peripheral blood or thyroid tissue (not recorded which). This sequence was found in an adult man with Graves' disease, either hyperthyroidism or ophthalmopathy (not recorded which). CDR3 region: CSVDRGGTGTEAFF. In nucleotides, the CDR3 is TGCAGCGTTGACCGGGGCGGGACAGGGACTGAAGCTTTCTTT.